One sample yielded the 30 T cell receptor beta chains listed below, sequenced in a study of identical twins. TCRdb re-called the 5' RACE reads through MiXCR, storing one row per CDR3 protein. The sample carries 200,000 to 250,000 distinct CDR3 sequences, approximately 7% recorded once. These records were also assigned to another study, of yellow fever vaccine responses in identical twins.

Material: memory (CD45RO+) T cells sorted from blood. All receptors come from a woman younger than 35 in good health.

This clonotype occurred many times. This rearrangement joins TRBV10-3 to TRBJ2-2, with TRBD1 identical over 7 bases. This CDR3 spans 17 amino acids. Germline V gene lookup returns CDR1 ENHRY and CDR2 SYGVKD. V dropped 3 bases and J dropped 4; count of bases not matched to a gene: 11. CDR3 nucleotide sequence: TGTGCCATCAGTGACCCCTCCGGCAGGGGGACCACCGGGGAGCTGTTTTTT. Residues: CAISDPSGRGTTGELFF.

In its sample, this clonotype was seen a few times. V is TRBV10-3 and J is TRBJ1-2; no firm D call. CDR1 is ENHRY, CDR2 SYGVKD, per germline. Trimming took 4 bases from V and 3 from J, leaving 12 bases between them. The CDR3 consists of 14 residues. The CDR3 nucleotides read TGTGCCATCAGTGCGGGCTGGTCTGACTATGGCTACACCTTC. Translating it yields CAISAGWSDYGYTF.

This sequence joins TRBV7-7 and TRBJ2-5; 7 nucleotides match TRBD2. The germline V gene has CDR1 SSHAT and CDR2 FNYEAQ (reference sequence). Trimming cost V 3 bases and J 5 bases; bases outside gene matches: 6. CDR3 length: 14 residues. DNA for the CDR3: TGTGCCAGCAGCTTCAGGGTTAGCGGGGAGACCCAGTACTTC. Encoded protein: CASSFRVSGETQYF.

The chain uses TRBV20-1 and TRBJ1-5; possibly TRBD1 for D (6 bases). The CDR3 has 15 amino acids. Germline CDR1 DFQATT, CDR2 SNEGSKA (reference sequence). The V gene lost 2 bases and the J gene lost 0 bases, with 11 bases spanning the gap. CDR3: CSARPRGDSNQPQHF. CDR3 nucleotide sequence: TGCAGTGCTAGACCAAGGGGGGATAGCAATCAGCCCCAGCATTTT.

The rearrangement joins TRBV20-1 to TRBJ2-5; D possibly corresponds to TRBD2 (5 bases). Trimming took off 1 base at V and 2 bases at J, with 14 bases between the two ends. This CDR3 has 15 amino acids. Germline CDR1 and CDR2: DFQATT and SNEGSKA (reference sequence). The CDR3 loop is CSARGGVVGQETQYF. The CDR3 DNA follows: TGCAGTGCTAGAGGGGGAGTAGTGGGGCAAGAGACCCAGTACTTC.

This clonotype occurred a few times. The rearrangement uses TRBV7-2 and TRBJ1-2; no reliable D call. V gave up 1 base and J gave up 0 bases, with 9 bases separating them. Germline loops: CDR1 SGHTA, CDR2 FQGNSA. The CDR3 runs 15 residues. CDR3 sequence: CASSLDSQPNYGYTF. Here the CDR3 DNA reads TGTGCCAGCAGCTTAGATAGTCAGCCTAACTATGGCTACACCTTC.

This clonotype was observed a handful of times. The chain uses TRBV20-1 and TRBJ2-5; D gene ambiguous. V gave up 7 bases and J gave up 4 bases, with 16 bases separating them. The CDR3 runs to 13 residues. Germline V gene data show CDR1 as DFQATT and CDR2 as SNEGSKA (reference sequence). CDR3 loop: CSVHSRIGETQYF. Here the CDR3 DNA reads TGCAGTGTCCATTCCAGGATAGGAGAGACCCAGTACTTC.

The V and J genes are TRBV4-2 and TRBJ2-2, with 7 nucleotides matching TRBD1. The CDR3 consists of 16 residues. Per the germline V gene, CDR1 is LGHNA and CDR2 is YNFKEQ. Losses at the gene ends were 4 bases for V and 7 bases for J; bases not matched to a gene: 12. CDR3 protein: CASSPQAKGAGGELFF. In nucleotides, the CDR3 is TGTGCCAGCAGCCCCCAAGCTAAGGGGGCCGGCGGGGAGCTGTTTTTT.

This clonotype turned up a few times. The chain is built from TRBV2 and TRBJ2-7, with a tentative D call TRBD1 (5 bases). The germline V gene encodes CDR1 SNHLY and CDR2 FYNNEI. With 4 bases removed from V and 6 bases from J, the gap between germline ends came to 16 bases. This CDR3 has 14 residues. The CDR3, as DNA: TGTGCCAGCAGTGTGCAGGGTATAGGGGTCGAGCAGTACGTC. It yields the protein CASSVQGIGVEQYV.

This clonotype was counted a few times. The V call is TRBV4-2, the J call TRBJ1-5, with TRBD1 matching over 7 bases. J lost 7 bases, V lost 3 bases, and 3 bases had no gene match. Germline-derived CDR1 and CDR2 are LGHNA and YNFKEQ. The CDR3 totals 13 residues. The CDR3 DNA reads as TGTGCCAGCAGCCATGACAGGGAGCAGCCCCAGCATTTT. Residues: CASSHDREQPQHF.

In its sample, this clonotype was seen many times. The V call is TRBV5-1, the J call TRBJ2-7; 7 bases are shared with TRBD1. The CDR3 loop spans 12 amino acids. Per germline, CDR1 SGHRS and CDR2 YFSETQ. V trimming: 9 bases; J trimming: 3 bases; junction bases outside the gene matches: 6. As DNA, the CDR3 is TGCGCCAATGTCGACAGGGACTACGAGCAGTACGTC. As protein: CANVDRDYEQYV.

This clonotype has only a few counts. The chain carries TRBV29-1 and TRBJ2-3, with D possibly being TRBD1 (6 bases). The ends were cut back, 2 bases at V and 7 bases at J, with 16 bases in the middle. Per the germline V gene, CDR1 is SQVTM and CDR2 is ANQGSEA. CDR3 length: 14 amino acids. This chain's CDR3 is CSVESLRGGYTQYF. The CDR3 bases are TGCAGCGTTGAAAGCCTCCGAGGGGGATATACGCAGTATTTT.

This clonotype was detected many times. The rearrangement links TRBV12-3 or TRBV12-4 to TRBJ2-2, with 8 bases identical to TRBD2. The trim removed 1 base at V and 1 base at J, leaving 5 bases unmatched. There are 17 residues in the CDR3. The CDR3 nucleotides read TGTGCCAGCAGTTTAGGGGCTAGCGGGTGGAACACCGGGGAGCTGTTTTTT. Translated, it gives CASSLGASGWNTGELFF.

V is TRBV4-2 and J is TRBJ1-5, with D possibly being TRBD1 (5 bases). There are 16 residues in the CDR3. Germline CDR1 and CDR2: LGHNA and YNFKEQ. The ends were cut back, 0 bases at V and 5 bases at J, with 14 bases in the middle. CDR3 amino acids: CASSQDRAREHQPQHF. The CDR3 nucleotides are TGTGCCAGCAGCCAAGATCGGGCCAGGGAACATCAGCCCCAGCATTTT.

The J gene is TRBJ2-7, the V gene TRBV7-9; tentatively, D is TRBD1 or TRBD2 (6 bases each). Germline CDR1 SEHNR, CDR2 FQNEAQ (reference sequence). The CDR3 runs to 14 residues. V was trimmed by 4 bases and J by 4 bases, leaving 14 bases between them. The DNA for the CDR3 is TGTGCCAGCAGCTACGGGGGCGCGCAGTACGAGCAGTACGTC. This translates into CASSYGGAQYEQYV.

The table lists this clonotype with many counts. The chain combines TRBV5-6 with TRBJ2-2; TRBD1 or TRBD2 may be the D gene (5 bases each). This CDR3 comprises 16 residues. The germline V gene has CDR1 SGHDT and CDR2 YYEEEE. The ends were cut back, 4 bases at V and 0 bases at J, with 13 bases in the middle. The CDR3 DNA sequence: TGTGCCAGCAGCCGACGGAGGACATCGAACACCGGGGAGCTGTTTTTT. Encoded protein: CASSRRRTSNTGELFF.

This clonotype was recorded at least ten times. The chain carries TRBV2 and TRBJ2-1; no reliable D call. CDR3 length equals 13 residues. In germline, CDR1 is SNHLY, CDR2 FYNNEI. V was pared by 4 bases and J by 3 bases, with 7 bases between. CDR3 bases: TGTGCCAGCAGTGTCCTCAGCTACAATGAGCAGTTCTTC. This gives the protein CASSVLSYNEQFF.

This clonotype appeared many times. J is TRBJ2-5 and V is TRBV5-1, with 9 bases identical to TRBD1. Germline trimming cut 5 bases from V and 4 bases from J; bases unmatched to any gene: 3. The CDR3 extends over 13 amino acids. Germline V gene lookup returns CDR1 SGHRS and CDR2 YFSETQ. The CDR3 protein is CASRGQGRETQYF. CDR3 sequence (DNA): TGCGCCAGCAGGGGACAGGGTAGAGAGACCCAGTACTTC. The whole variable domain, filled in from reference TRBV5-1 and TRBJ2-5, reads KAGVTQTPRYLIKTRGQQVTLSCSPISGHRSVSWYQQTPGQGLQFLFEYFSETQRNKGNFPGRFSGRQFSNSRSEMNVSTLELGDSALYLCASRGQGRETQYFGPGTRLLVL.

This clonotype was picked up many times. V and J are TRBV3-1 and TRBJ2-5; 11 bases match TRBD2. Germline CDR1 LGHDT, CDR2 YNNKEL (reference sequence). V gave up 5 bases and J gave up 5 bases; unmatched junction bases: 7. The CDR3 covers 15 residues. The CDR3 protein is CASSNSGGAVETQYF. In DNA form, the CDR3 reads TGTGCCAGCAGCAATAGCGGGGGGGCCGTGGAGACCCAGTACTTC.

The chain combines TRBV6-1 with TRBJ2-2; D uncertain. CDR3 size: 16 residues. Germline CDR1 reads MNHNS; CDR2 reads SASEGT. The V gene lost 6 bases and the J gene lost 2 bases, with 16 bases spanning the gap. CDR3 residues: CASSVKTPPNTGELFF. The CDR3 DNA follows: TGTGCCAGCAGCGTGAAGACTCCCCCCAACACCGGGGAGCTGTTTTTT.

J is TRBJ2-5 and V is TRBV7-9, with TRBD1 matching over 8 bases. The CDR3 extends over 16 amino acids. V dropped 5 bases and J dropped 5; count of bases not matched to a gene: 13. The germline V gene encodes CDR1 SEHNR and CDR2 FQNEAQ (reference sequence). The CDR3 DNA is TGTGCCAGCAGCCCTAGGCCCGACAGGGGTTGGGAGACCCAGTACTTC. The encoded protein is CASSPRPDRGWETQYF.

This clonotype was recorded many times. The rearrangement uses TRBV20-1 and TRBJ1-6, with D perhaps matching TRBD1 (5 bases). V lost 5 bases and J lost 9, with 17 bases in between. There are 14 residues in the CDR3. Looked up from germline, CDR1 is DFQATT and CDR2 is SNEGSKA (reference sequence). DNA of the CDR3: TGCAGTGCTCCACGCGGGACTCATGGTTCACCCCTCCACTTT. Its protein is CSAPRGTHGSPLHF.

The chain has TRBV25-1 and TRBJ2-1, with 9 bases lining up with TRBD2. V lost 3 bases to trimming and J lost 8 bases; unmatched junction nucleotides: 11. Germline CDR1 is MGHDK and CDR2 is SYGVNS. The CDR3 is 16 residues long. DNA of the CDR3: TGTGCCAGCAGTGACCCTGCGGGGGGGATGGAGGATGAGCAGTTCTTC. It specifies CASSDPAGGMEDEQFF.

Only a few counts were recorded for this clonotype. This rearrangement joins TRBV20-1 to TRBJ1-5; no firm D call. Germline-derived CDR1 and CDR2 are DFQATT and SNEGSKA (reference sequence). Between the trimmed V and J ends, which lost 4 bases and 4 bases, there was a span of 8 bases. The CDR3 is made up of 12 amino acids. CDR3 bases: TGCAGTGCTATGGTCGGAAATCAGCCCCAGCATTTT. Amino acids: CSAMVGNQPQHF.

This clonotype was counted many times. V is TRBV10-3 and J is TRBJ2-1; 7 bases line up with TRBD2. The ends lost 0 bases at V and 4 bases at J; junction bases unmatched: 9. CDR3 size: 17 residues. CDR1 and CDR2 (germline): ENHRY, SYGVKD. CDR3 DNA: TGTGCCATCAGTGAGTCCACGGGCGGGAGAGCATACAATGAGCAGTTCTTC. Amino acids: CAISESTGGRAYNEQFF.

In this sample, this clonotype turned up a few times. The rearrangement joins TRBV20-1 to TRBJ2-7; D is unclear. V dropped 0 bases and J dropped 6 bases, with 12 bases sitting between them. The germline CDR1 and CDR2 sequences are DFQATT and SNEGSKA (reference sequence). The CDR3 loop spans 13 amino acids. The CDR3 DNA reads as TGCAGTGCTAGAGATCGGAAGGTCTCCGAGCAGTACGTC. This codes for CSARDRKVSEQYV.

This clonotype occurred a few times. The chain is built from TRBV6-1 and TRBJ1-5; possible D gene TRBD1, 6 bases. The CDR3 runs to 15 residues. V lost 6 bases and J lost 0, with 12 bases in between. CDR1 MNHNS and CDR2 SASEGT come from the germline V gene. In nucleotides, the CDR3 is TGTGCCAGCAGCGTAGGACAGACTAGCAATCAGCCCCAGCATTTT. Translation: CASSVGQTSNQPQHF.

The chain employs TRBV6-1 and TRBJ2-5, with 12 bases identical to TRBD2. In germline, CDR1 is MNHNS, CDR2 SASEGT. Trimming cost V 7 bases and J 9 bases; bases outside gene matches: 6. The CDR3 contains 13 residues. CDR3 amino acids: CASIRTSGVSQYF. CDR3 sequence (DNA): TGTGCCAGCATACGGACTAGCGGGGTGTCCCAGTACTTC.

The CDR3 DNA is TGTGCCAGCAGTGAGCAGGCAACGAACACTGAAGCTTTCTTT. Translating it yields CASSEQATNTEAFF. The genes are TRBV6-4 and TRBJ1-1; no clear D. V dropped 3 bases and J dropped 1 base, with 9 bases sitting between them. This CDR3 is 14 amino acids long. Germline V gene data show CDR1 as MRHNA and CDR2 as SNTAGT.

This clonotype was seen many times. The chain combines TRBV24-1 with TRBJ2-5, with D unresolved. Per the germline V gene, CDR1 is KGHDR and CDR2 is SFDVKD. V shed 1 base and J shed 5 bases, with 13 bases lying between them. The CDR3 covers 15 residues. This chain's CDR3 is CATSDLSADSETQYF. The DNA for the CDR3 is TGTGCCACCAGTGATTTATCGGCCGACTCCGAGACCCAGTACTTC.